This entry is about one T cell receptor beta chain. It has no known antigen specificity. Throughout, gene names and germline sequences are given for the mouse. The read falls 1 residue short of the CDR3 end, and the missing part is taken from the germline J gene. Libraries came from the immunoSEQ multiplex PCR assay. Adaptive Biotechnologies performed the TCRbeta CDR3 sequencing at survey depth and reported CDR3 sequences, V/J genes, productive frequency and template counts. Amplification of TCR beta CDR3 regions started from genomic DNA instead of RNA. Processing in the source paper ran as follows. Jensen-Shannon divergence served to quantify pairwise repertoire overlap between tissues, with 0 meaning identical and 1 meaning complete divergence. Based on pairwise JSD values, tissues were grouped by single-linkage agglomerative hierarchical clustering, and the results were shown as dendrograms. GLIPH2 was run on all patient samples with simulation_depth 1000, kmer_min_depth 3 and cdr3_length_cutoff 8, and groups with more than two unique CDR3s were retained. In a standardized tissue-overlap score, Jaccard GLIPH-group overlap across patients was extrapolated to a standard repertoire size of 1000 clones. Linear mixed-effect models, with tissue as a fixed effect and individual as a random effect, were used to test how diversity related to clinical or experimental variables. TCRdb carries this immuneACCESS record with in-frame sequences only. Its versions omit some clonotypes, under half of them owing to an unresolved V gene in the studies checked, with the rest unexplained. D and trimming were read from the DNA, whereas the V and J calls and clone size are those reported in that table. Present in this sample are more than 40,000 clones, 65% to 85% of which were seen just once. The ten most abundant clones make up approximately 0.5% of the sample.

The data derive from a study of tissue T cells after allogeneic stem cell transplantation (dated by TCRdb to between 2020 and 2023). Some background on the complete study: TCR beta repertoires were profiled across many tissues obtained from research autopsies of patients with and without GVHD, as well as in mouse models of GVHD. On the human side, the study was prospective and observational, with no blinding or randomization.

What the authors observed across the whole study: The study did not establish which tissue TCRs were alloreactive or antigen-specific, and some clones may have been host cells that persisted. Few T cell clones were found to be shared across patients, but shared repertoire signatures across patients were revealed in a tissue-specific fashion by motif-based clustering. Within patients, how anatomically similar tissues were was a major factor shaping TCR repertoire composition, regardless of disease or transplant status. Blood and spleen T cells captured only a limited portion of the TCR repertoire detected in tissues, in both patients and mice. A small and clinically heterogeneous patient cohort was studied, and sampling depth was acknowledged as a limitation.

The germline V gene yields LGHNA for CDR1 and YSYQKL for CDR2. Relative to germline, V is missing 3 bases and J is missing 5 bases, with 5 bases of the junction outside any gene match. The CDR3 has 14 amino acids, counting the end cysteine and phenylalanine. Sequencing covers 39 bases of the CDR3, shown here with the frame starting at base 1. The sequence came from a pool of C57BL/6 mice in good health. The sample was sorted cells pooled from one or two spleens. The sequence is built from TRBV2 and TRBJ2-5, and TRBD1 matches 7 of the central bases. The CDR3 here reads CASSQPYRGDTQYF. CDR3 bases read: TGTGCCAGCAGCCAGCCTTACAGGGGAGACACCCAGTAC.